What follows are 27 T cell receptor beta chains derived from one specimen sequenced in a study of STAT3 mutations in large granular lymphocyte leukemia. Study results and limitations: Every T-cell large granular lymphocyte leukemia patient had at least one immunodominant TCR beta clonotype.

No antigen has been identified for these receptors. Only in-frame clones appear in the TCRdb table, and some are missing; sequencing was by immunoSEQ multiplex PCR. This sample has roughly 4,000 clones; around 69% occur once, and the top ten carry 71%. Sequenced: peripheral blood mononuclear cells. These receptors all stem from a man in his 60s with T-cell large granular lymphocyte leukemia. Some clones in this sample may be carry-over from other donors' samples.

This chain joins TRBV30 and TRBJ2-5, with TRBD2 identical over 11 bases. Germline trimming cut 2 bases from V and 5 bases from J; bases unmatched to any gene: 7. Germline-derived CDR1 and CDR2 are GTSNPN and SVGIG (reference sequence). This CDR3 has 15 residues. The CDR3 spells CAWSPGLADGETQYF. The DNA for the CDR3 is TGTGCCTGGAGTCCGGGACTAGCGGATGGGGAGACCCAGTACTTC.

The chain uses TRBV10-3 and TRBJ1-1, with D perhaps matching TRBD1 (6 bases). The length of the CDR3 is 15 residues. V was trimmed by 8 bases and J by 1 base, leaving 17 bases between them. Germline CDR1 is ENHRY and CDR2 is SYGVKD. CDR3 bases: TGTGCCATCTCCCAGATGGGGGCGCGGAACACTGAAGCTTTCTTT. Its protein product is CAISQMGARNTEAFF.

The V call is TRBV9, the J call TRBJ1-2; D might be TRBD1 (5 bases). Trimming took off 0 bases at V and 5 bases at J, with 14 bases between the two ends. The CDR3 spans 15 residues. The germline V gene has CDR1 SGDLS and CDR2 YYNGEE. The CDR3 loop is CASSVGEGFPYGYTF. The CDR3 DNA reads as TGTGCCAGCAGCGTAGGTGAGGGGTTCCCTTATGGCTACACCTTC.

The chain couples TRBV5-6 to TRBJ2-5; 11 bases align to TRBD1. The CDR3 has 16 amino acids. The ends lost 1 base at V and 5 bases at J; junction bases unmatched: 7. Looked up from germline, CDR1 is SGHDT and CDR2 is YYEEEE. CDR3: CASSLTSGTGGETQYF. CDR3 DNA sequence: TGTGCCAGCAGCTTGACCAGCGGGACAGGGGGGGAGACCCAGTACTTC.

This clone came up once. The chain employs TRBV6-5 and TRBJ1-4; the D is unclear. V was trimmed by 7 bases and J by 11 bases, leaving 17 bases between them. In germline, CDR1 is MNHEY, CDR2 SVGAGI. The length of the CDR3 is 13 residues. Written as DNA, the CDR3 is TGTGCCAGCAAAGTACAGCTAACGGGGAAACTGTTTTTT. It is translated as CASKVQLTGKLFF.

Only a few counts were recorded for this clone. The V gene is TRBV30, the J gene TRBJ2-3; 7 bases match TRBD2. This CDR3 comprises 14 residues. CDR1 and CDR2 (germline): GTSNPN, SVGIG (reference sequence). With 4 bases clipped from V and 3 bases from J, the junction kept 7 bases outside the gene matches. This chain's CDR3 is CAWTRGGETDTQYF. The CDR3 bases are TGTGCCTGGACTCGGGGAGGGGAGACAGATACGCAGTATTTT.

The chain combines TRBV9 with TRBJ2-5, with D maybe TRBD2 (6 bases). From germline, CDR1 is SGDLS and CDR2 YYNGEE. The CDR3 is 14 residues long. V shed 2 bases and J shed 5 bases, with 13 bases lying between them. CDR3 bases: TGTGCCAGCAGCGTCGGCGGGGTTAGGGAGACCCAGTACTTC. Its translation: CASSVGGVRETQYF.

The chain is built from TRBV25-1 and TRBJ2-7, with 7 bases identical to TRBD1. J gave up 2 bases and V 4 bases, and 5 bases lay outside the gene matches. The CDR3 consists of 14 residues. Germline-derived CDR1 and CDR2 are MGHDK and SYGVNS. CDR3 in DNA: TGTGCCAGCAGTGCCCGGGACAGCCCCTACGAGCAGTACTTC. As protein: CASSARDSPYEQYF.

The chain carries TRBV5-4 and TRBJ2-3; D is unresolved. CDR1 SGHNT and CDR2 YYREEE come from the germline V gene (reference sequence). The CDR3 runs to 13 residues. V lost 2 bases and J 0 bases, leaving 4 bases between the germline ends. CDR3 bases: TGTGCCAGCAGCTTAGAGAGCACAGATACGCAGTATTTT. This gives the protein CASSLESTDTQYF.

The chain recombines TRBV30 with TRBJ2-1, with 13 positions matching TRBD2. The CDR3 sequence is 14 residues long. V dropped 0 bases and J dropped 11; count of bases not matched to a gene: 4. Germline V CDR1 and CDR2: GTSNPN, SVGIG (reference sequence). CDR3 coding DNA: TGTGCCTGGAGTGTACTAGCGGGGGGGCAGAAGCAGTTCTTC. Translated, it gives CAWSVLAGGQKQFF.

This rearrangement joins TRBV13 to TRBJ2-5; a possible D gene is TRBD2 (5 bases). The CDR3 has 14 residues. Trimming took 5 bases from V and 4 from J, leaving 14 bases between them. Germline values: CDR1 PRHDT, CDR2 FYEKMQ (reference sequence). CDR3 amino acids: CASSTGGTAETQYF. As DNA, the CDR3 is TGTGCCAGCAGCACCGGAGGTACGGCAGAGACCCAGTACTTC.

V usage is TRBV5-1 and J usage is TRBJ2-5, with D perhaps matching TRBD2 (5 bases). Germline values: CDR1 SGHRS, CDR2 YFSETQ. The ends were cut back, 8 bases at V and 2 bases at J, with 16 bases in the middle. This CDR3 has 14 residues. The CDR3 spells CASALGLPQETQYF. For the CDR3, the DNA is TGCGCCAGTGCCCTTGGACTCCCACAAGAGACCCAGTACTTC.

The J gene is TRBJ2-6, the V gene TRBV6-1; tentatively, D is TRBD1 (6 bases). With 2 bases removed from V and 0 bases from J, the gap between germline ends came to 8 bases. From germline, CDR1 is MNHNS and CDR2 SASEGT. The CDR3 runs 16 residues. The CDR3 bases are TGTGCCAGCAGTGAATGGACAGTCTCTGGGGCCAACGTCCTGACTTTC. Translated, it gives CASSEWTVSGANVLTF.

The CDR3 spells CASSLLAGGGNEQYV. The CDR3 region has the DNA TGTGCCAGCAGCTTATTAGCGGGCGGCGGGAACGAGCAGTACGTC. The V gene is TRBV5-6, the J gene TRBJ2-7; 7 bases align to TRBD2. With V trimmed by 2 bases and J by 5 bases, 10 bases remained unmatched. CDR3 length equals 15 residues. Germline values: CDR1 SGHDT, CDR2 YYEEEE.

The chain employs TRBV30 and TRBJ1-2; D uncertain. Trimming pared 1 base from V and 4 bases from J, leaving 7 bases between. The CDR3 loop spans 12 amino acids. Germline values: CDR1 GTSNPN, CDR2 SVGIG (reference sequence). CDR3 nucleotides: TGTGCCTGGAGTGATGGGCTCTATGGCTACACCTTC. It codes for CAWSDGLYGYTF. The entire variable domain, with the rest obtained from reference TRBV30 and TRBJ1-2, is as follows: SQTIHQWPATLVQPVGSPLSLECTVEGTSNPNLYWYRQAAGRGLQLLFYSVGIGQISSEVPQNLSASRPQDRQFILSSKKLLLSDSGFYLCAWSDGLYGYTFGSGTRLTVV.

As for this clone: The junction differs from germline at one of its ends, possibly a read error. The chain joins TRBV5-5 to TRBJ1-1; D is perhaps TRBD1 (5 bases). The CDR3 runs to 13 residues. Per the germline V gene, CDR1 is SGHKS and CDR2 is YYEKEE (reference sequence). The chain's CDR3 is CASSQGVTTEAFF. CDR3 DNA: TGCGCCAGCAGCCAAGGGGTCACCACTGAAGCTTTCTTT.

The chain carries TRBV12-5 and TRBJ1-4, with TRBD1 identical over 7 bases. Germline V gene sequence: CDR1 LGHNT, CDR2 FRNRAP. CDR3 size: 13 residues. With V trimmed by 1 base and J by 14 bases, 7 bases remained unmatched. CDR3 sequence (DNA): TGTGCTAGTGGTTTGGACCCCGGGACAGCGCTGTTTTTT. Translation gives CASGLDPGTALFF.

The rearrangement uses TRBV5-6 and TRBJ2-7, with 7 nucleotides matching TRBD1. This CDR3 is built from 13 residues. J was trimmed by 5 bases and V by 6 bases; bases with no gene match: 8. From germline, CDR1 is SGHDT and CDR2 YYEEEE. The CDR3 DNA reads TGTGCCAGCACCCTGACAGGGACCAACGAGCAGTACGTC. Translating it yields CASTLTGTNEQYV.

The chain carries TRBV5-4 and TRBJ2-5; D is ambiguous. This CDR3 contains 13 residues. Looked up from germline, CDR1 is SGHNT and CDR2 is YYREEE (reference sequence). Trimming removed 4 bases from V and 0 bases from J, with 7 bases in between. CDR3 bases: TGTGCCAGCAGCCCGAAGGACCAAGAGACCCAGTACTTC. This gives the protein CASSPKDQETQYF.

CDR3 sequence: CASSLFQRTGNYGYTF. In nucleotides, the CDR3 is TGCGCCAGCAGCTTGTTTCAAAGGACAGGGAACTATGGCTACACCTTC. The chain uses TRBV5-1 and TRBJ1-2; 8 bases are shared with TRBD1. The CDR3 contains 16 residues. Germline lookup yields CDR1 SGHRS and CDR2 YFSETQ. The ends lost 1 base at V and 2 bases at J; junction bases unmatched: 7.

The chain links TRBV6-1 to TRBJ1-2; 7 bases are shared with TRBD1. Trimming at V came to 4 bases and at J to 7 bases, leaving 3 bases not matched to a gene. The CDR3 totals 12 residues. Per the germline V gene, CDR1 is MNHNS and CDR2 is SASEGT. CDR3 in DNA: TGTGCCAGCAGTGCCCACAGGGGTGGCTACACCTTC. As protein: CASSAHRGGYTF.

The chain links TRBV5-6 to TRBJ2-7; no clear D gene. The germline CDR1 and CDR2 sequences are SGHDT and YYEEEE. The CDR3 loop spans 14 amino acids. The ends were cut back, 2 bases at V and 5 bases at J, with 14 bases in the middle. This CDR3 reads CASSFSPKADEQYV. In DNA, the CDR3 is TGTGCCAGCAGCTTCAGCCCCAAAGCCGACGAGCAGTACGTC.

The chain joins TRBV30 to TRBJ2-1; D unresolved. V lost 5 bases to trimming and J lost 0 bases, with 5 bases between them. The germline V gene has CDR1 GTSNPN and CDR2 SVGIG (reference sequence). The length of the CDR3 is 12 residues. The CDR3 spells CAWGNSYNEQFF. The CDR3 coding sequence is TGTGCCTGGGGGAACTCCTACAATGAGCAGTTCTTC.

The chain combines TRBV10-2 with TRBJ2-1; 7 positions agree with TRBD2. Germline loops: CDR1 WSHSY, CDR2 SAAADI. The CDR3 is 14 residues long. V shed 8 bases and J 7 bases; nucleotides not matched to a gene: 11. CDR3 protein: CASRGAASGNEQFF. The CDR3 nucleotides are TGCGCCAGCCGTGGGGCGGCTAGCGGTAATGAGCAGTTCTTC.

The chain recombines TRBV5-1 with TRBJ2-7, with 9 bases that match TRBD1. This CDR3 has 16 residues. CDR1 is SGHRS, CDR2 YFSETQ, per germline. Germline trimming cut 4 bases from V and 1 base from J; bases unmatched to any gene: 9. This chain's CDR3 is CASSVGAGTGSYEQYF. The CDR3 DNA reads as TGCGCCAGCAGCGTGGGGGCCGGGACAGGGTCCTACGAGCAGTACTTC.

This clone was observed a few times. The chain carries TRBV4-1 and TRBJ1-2, with D unresolved. Trimming took 3 bases from V and 4 from J, leaving 9 bases between them. The V gene's germline CDR1 is MGHRA and CDR2 YSYEKL. This CDR3 spans 13 amino acids. The chain's CDR3 is CASSHLSGYGYTF. In DNA, the CDR3 is TGCGCCAGCAGCCACCTCAGTGGCTATGGCTACACCTTC.

Written as DNA, the CDR3 is TGCGCCAGCAGCCCCGGCGGGACAACACCCATCGAGCAGTACTTC. Protein sequence: CASSPGGTTPIEQYF. The chain uses TRBV5-1 and TRBJ2-7; tentatively, D is TRBD1 or TRBD2 (6 bases each). Trimming took off 4 bases at V and 6 bases at J, with 20 bases between the two ends. CDR3 size: 15 residues. Per germline, CDR1 SGHRS and CDR2 YFSETQ.